What follows are 11 T cell receptor beta chains derived from one specimen sequenced in a study of blood T cells in healthy people across ages. Alongside a J-beta primer mix, a sample-barcoded 5' primer served in a second PCR lasting about 7 to 12 cycles. TCRdb itself ran the 5' RACE reads through MiXCR, one entry per CDR3 protein. The table shows about 1.5 million distinct CDR3 sequences, with 35% to 45% occurring only once. The source material was blood. The receptors stem from a woman aged 18-30 years in good health.

This clonotype was seen at least ten times. This sequence joins TRBV12-3 or TRBV12-4 and TRBJ2-3, with 10 bases aligning to TRBD1. The CDR3 length is 15 residues. V shed 5 bases, J shed 2 bases, and the junction held 4 bases outside the gene matches. CDR3 DNA sequence: TGTGCCAGCAGTCCCGGGACAGGGGTCACAGATACGCAGTATTTT. As protein: CASSPGTGVTDTQYF.

Comment on this clonotype: A read error may explain this, as a much larger clone is one base away. The chain links TRBV4-3 to TRBJ2-7; 7 bases map to TRBD2. The CDR3 sequence is 14 residues long. J lost 7 bases, V lost 2 bases, and 8 bases had no gene match. The germline V gene encodes CDR1 LGHNA and CDR2 YSLEER. The CDR3 DNA follows: TGCGCCAGCAGCCAAAGCGGGGCGTACAATGAGCAGTACTTC. This codes for CASSQSGAYNEQYF.

This chain uses TRBV5-1 with TRBJ2-7; 7 nucleotides agree with TRBD1. The J call is in doubt because the DNA end fits TRBJ2-5 better. From germline, CDR1 is SGHRS and CDR2 YFSETQ. This CDR3 region has 16 residues. In DNA form, the CDR3 reads TGCGCCAGCAGCTTGGATGGACAGGTGTCGGTAGAGACCCAGTACTTC. Its protein product is CASSLDGQVSVETQYF.

V gene TRBV29-1 combines with J gene TRBJ2-3; D tentatively reads TRBD1 or TRBD2 (5 bases each). Germline V gene data show CDR1 as SQVTM and CDR2 as ANQGSEA. V was cut by 6 bases and J by 3 bases, with 16 bases left in between. The CDR3 loop spans 14 amino acids. CDR3 coding DNA: TGCAGCGTGTGGGGCAGCGGAAGTACAGATACGCAGTATTTT. Translated, it gives CSVWGSGSTDTQYF.

The V call is TRBV27, the J call TRBJ2-7; D ambiguous. Trimming shortened V by 2 bases and J by 2 bases, and 7 bases separated the two germline ends. The CDR3 is 13 residues long. Germline values: CDR1 MNHEY, CDR2 SMNVEV (reference sequence). The CDR3 loop is CASSLQFAYEQYF. Here the CDR3 DNA reads TGTGCCAGCAGTTTACAGTTCGCCTACGAGCAGTACTTC.

This clonotype was seen only a few times. This chain joins TRBV19 and TRBJ1-5; no definite D call. V was shortened by 3 bases and J by 0 bases, with 9 bases between the two germline ends. This CDR3 is 15 amino acids long. CDR1 LNHDA and CDR2 SQIVND come from the germline V gene (reference sequence). This CDR3 is CASSIKGASNQPQHF. CDR3 bases: TGTGCCAGTAGTATTAAGGGAGCTAGCAATCAGCCCCAGCATTTT.

The rearrangement uses TRBV6-5 and TRBJ2-3; a possible D gene is TRBD2 (5 bases). V was cut by 2 bases and J by 1 base, with 10 bases left in between. CDR3 size: 15 residues. Germline V gene sequence: CDR1 MNHEY, CDR2 SVGAGI. CDR3 DNA sequence: TGTGCCAGCAGTTACGTCGGGATGGGCACAGATACGCAGTATTTT. Translating gives CASSYVGMGTDTQYF.

J is TRBJ2-7 and V is TRBV18; 8 bases are shared with TRBD1. The CDR3 loop spans 16 amino acids. Unmatched junction bases numbered 11, after V lost 4 bases and J lost 3 bases. Germline V gene sequence: CDR1 KGHSH, CDR2 LQKENI. CDR3 nucleotide sequence: TGTGCCAGCTCACAACTCGGACAGGGTGGTAGCTACGAGCAGTACTTC. It is translated as CASSQLGQGGSYEQYF.

The chain uses TRBV5-5 and TRBJ2-5; 7 nucleotides align to TRBD2. The V segment lost 2 bases and the J segment 0 bases; nucleotides outside the gene matches: 13. The CDR3 is made up of 18 amino acids. Per germline, CDR1 SGHKS and CDR2 YYEKEE (reference sequence). CDR3 sequence reads: CASSFMQVASGDQETQYF. The DNA for the CDR3 is TGTGCCAGCAGCTTCATGCAGGTGGCTAGCGGAGACCAAGAGACCCAGTACTTC.

With respect to this clonotype: At one boundary the junction diverges from the germline segment, which might be a read error. V is TRBV15 and J is TRBJ2-7; possibly TRBD1 for D (6 bases). Germline loops: CDR1 LNHNV, CDR2 YYDKDF (reference sequence). The CDR3 consists of 14 residues. The DNA for the CDR3 is TGTGCCACCACCAGACAGGAAAGCTCCTACGAGCAGTACTTC. Its translation: CATTRQESSYEQYF.

This chain joins TRBV9 and TRBJ2-4, with 9 bases matching TRBD2. The CDR3 sequence is 15 residues long. V lost 0 bases to trimming and J lost 8 bases; unmatched junction nucleotides: 6. Per the germline V gene, CDR1 is SGDLS and CDR2 is YYNGEE. CDR3 bases: TGTGCCAGCAGCGTAGTGGCGGGAGGGTCAGACATTCAGTACTTC. It specifies CASSVVAGGSDIQYF.